Included here is one T cell receptor (beta chain) sequence, with context. Its antigen remains unknown. This entry belongs to a study of T cells after yellow fever vaccination. Study-level results: Most primary-vaccination clones reappeared after the booster (around 95% CD4, more than 70% CD8). Although the secondary response was weaker, it peaked faster, at day 5 versus 15. The bulk population could contribute abundant contaminating clonotypes to FACS-sorted repertoires.

Per germline, CDR1 KGHDR and CDR2 SFDVKD. The V end was cut by 6 bases, the J end by 4 bases, with 20 bases between. This CDR3 is 16 amino acids long. TCRdb re-analysed the 5' RACE reads in MiXCR, keeping a single row per CDR3 protein. Here the sample spans about 340,000 distinct CDR3 sequences, around 3.9% being singletons. The sample was PBMCs, taken 5 days after the yellow fever booster vaccination. The clonotype originates from a man between 18 and 35 years old who received the YFV17D yellow fever vaccine. The chain recombines TRBV24-1 with TRBJ1-2, with D perhaps matching TRBD1 (6 bases). This CDR3 is CATSSGRQDGFYGYTF. CDR3 in DNA: TGTGCCACCAGTAGCGGGAGACAGGACGGTTTCTATGGCTACACCTTC.